This T cell receptor (beta chain) was identified in a study of cytomegalovirus exposure and HLA in healthy donors. At the level of the study: From 170 million or so T cells, an earlier analysis saw 100 million to 140 million unique TCR beta sequences. Whole-study findings and limits: The authors enumerated some 170 TCR beta chains as linked to cytomegalovirus. By HLA locus, TCR association rates varied in a later analysis, with DRB1 showing the most and HLA-C the fewest.

The ends lost 0 bases at V and 7 bases at J; junction bases unmatched: 5. The germline CDR1 and CDR2 sequences are GTSNPN and SVGIG (reference sequence). The CDR3 sequence is 13 residues long. Note on this clone: Its antigen remains unidentified.

Researchers ran the PCR with 60 Vbeta and 13 Jbeta primers. The method was immunoSEQ multiplex PCR; TCRdb's version includes in-frame clones alone and lacks a portion of them. This table has fewer than 250,000 clones, roughly 80% appearing once. The J gene is TRBJ2-7, the V gene TRBV30; 8 nucleotides line up with TRBD1. The TCR originated in a girl aged 2 to 9 in good health and CMV-seronegative. The sample was PBMCs. CDR3 sequence: CAWSVIRGREQYF. CDR3 sequence (DNA): TGTGCCTGGAGTGTAATCAGGGGGCGAGAGCAGTACTTC.